The TCR beta chain described here comes from a study of molecular identifiers for immune sequencing clone quantification. Findings and caveats of the study: Beyond 20 RNA copies, clones held over 98% of effector molecules, compared with under 1% in naive cells.

Germline-derived CDR1 and CDR2 are SQVTM and ANQGSEA. The CDR3 runs 13 residues. TCRdb re-called the PCR reads with MiXCR, one entry per CDR3 protein. The data contain about 510,000 distinct CDR3 sequences, about 21% of them seen just once; the ten biggest clones take up 0.7% to 0.95%. A remark on this clonotype: The antigen is not known. The junction differs from germline at one of its ends, possibly a read error.

Sequencing was performed on naive CD8+ T cells from blood, with Jurkat cell RNA spiked in. Subset described: FACS-sorted CD8+CD4-CCR7+CD45RA+ naive T cells. The TCR sequence derives from a human donor in good health. Some libraries in this study had Jurkat cell RNA spiked in. This chain connects TRBV29-1 to TRBJ2-7; possible D gene TRBD1, 6 bases. The CDR3 loop is CSGTDSYSYEQHF. In nucleotides, the CDR3 is TGCAGCGGAACGGACAGCTACTCCTACGAGCAGCACTTC.